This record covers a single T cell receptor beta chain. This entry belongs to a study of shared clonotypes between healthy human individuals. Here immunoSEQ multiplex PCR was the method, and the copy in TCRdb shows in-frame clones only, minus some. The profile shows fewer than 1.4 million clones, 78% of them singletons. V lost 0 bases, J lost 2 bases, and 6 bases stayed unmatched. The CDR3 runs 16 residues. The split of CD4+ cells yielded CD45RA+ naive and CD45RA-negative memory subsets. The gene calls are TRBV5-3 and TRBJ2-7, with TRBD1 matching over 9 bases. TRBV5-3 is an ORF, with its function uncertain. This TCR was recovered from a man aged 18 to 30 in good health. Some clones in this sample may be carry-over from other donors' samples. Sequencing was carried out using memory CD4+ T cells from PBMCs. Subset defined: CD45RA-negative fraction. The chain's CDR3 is CARSLASGTGTYEQYF. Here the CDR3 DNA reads TGTGCCAGAAGCTTGGCGTCCGGGACAGGGACCTACGAGCAGTACTTC.